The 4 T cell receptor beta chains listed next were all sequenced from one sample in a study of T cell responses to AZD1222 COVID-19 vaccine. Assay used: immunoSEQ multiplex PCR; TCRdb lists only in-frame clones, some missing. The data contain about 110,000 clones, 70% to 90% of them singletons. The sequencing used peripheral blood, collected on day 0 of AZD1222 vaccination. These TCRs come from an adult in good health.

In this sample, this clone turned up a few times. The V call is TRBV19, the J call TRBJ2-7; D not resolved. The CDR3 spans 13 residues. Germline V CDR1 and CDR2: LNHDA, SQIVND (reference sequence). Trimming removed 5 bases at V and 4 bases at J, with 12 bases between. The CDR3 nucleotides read TGTGCCAGTAGTGCCCGACACTTATACGAGCAGTACGTC. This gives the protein CASSARHLYEQYV.

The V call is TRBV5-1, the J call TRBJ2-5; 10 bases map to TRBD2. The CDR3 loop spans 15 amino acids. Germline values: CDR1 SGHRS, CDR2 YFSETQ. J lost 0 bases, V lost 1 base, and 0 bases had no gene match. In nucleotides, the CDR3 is TGCGCCAGCAGCTTGACTAGCGGGGACCAAGAGACCCAGTACTTC. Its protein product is CASSLTSGDQETQYF. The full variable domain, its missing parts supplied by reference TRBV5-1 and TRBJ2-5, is KAGVTQTPRYLIKTRGQQVTLSCSPISGHRSVSWYQQTPGQGLQFLFEYFSETQRNKGNFPGRFSGRQFSNSRSEMNVSTLELGDSALYLCASSLTSGDQETQYFGPGTRLLVL.

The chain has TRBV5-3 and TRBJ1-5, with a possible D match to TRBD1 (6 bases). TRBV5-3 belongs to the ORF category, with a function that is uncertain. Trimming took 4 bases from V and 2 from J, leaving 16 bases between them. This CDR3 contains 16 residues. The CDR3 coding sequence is TGTGCCAGAAGCGGATACAGGGAATCAGGCAATCAGCCCCAGCATTTT. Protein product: CARSGYRESGNQPQHF.

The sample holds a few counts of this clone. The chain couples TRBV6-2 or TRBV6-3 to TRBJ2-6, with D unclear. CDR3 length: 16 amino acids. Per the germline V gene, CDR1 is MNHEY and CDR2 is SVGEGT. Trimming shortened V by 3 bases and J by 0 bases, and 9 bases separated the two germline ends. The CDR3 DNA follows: TGTGCCAGCAGTTATAATAGGGCCTCTGGGGCCAACGTCCTGACTTTC. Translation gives CASSYNRASGANVLTF.